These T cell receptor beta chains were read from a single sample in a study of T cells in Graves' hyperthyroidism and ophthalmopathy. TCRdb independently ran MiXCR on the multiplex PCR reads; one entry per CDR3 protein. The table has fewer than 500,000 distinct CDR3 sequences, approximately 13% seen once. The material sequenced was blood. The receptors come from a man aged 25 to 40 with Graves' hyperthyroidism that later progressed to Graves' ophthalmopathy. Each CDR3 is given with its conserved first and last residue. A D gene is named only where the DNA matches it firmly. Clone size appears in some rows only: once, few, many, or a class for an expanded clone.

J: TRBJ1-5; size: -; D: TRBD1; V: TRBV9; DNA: TGTGCCAGCAGCGCTACAGGGGGCGCCGGTCAGCCCCAGCATTTT; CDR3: CASSATGGAGQPQHF
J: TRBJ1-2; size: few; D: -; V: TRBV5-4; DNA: TGTGCCAGCAGCCCTACAGGGCCTCCATATGGCTACACCTTC; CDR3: CASSPTGPPYGYTF
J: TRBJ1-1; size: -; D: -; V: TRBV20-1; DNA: TGCAGTGCTAGCCGGGTAACTGGAGCTTTCTTT; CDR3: CSASRVTGAFF
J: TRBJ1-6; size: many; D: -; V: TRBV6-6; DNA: TGTGCCAGCAGTTACTTCTCTGCTCTAAACCTCCACTTT; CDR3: CASSYFSALNLHF
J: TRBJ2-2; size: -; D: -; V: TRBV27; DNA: TGTGCCAGCAGTTTAAACCCCCAGTGGGTCGGGGAGCTGTTTTTT; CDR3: CASSLNPQWVGELFF
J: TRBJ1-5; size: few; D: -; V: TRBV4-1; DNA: TGCGCCAGCAGCCAAGTTGAGGGAGCTCGCAATCAGCCCCAGCATTTT; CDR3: CASSQVEGARNQPQHF
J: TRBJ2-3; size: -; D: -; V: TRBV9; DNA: TGTGCCAGCAGCGTAAGCGGGACAGCGACAGATACGCAGTATTTT; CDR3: CASSVSGTATDTQYF
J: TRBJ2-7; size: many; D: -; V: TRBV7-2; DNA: TGTGCCAGCAGCTTAGTACAGCCCTCCTACGAGCAGTACTTC; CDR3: CASSLVQPSYEQYF
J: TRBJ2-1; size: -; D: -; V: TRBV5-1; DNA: TGCGCCAGCAGCTGGCGGGGCAGGGGTTTTGTCAATGAGCAGTTCTTC; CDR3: CASSWRGRGFVNEQFF
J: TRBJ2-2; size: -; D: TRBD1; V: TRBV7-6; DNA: TGTGCCAGCAGCGATCGGGACAGACACACCGGGGAGCTGTTTTTT; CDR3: CASSDRDRHTGELFF
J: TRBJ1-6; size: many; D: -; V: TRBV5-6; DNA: TGTGCCAGCAGCTCCACAGGACACTATAATTCACCCCTCCACTTT; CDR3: CASSSTGHYNSPLHF
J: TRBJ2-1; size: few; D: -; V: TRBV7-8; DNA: TGTGCCAGCAGCTTGTGGAAGGATAGCCCCTCTAATGAGCAGTTCTTC; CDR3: CASSLWKDSPSNEQFF
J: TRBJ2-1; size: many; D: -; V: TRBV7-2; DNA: TGTGCCAGCAGCTTCCAGAACTGGGTTCACAATGGGCAGTTCTTC; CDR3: CASSFQNWVHNGQFF
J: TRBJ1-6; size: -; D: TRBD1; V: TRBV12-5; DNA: TGTGCTAGTGGTCGACAGGGGGATTCCTATAATTCACCCCTCCACTTT; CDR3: CASGRQGDSYNSPLHF
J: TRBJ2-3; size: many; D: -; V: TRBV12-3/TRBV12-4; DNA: TGTGCCAGCAGTTTGGCAGGGTGGGATACGCAGTATTTT; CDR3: CASSLAGWDTQYF
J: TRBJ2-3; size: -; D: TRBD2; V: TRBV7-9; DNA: TGTGCCAGCAGCCCCGGACTAGCGGGGGGGAGGTTTACTACAGATACGCAGTATTTT; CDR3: CASSPGLAGGRFTTDTQYF
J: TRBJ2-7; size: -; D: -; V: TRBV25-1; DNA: TGTGCCAGCAGTGAATACGCAGGCTACGAGCAGTACTTC; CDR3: CASSEYAGYEQYF
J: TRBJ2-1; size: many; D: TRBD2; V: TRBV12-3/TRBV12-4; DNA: TGTGCCAGCAGTTGGGGGGGTAATGAGCAGTTCTTC; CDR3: CASSWGGNEQFF
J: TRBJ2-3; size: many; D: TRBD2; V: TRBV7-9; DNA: TGTGCCAGCATCCTAGGGGGGACTAGCGGGGGACGAGCGGATACGCAGTATTTT; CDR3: CASILGGTSGGRADTQYF
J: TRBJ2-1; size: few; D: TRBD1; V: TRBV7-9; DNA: TGTGCCAGCAGCTTTACACAGGGGCAGGATGAGCAGTTCTTC; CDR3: CASSFTQGQDEQFF
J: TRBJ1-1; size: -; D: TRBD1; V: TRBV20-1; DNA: TGCAGTGCTAGGGGAATACAGGGGGCAAACACTGAAGCTTTCTTT; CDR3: CSARGIQGANTEAFF
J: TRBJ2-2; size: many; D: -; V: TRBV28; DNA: TGTGCCAGCAGTCCGGGACGGAACACCGGGGAGCTGTTTTTT; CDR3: CASSPGRNTGELFF
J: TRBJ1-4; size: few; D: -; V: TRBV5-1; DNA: TGCGCCAGCAGCTTGGCCCCTCCAACTAATGAAAAACTGTTTTTT; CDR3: CASSLAPPTNEKLFF
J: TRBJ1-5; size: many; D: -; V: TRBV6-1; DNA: TGTGCCAGCAGTCTCCCCGGCCCCCGTGGCAATCAGCCCCAGCATTTT; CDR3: CASSLPGPRGNQPQHF
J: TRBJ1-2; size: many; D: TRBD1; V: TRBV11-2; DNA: TGTGCCAGCAGTCCTCGGACAGGGAACTATGGCTACACCTTC; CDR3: CASSPRTGNYGYTF
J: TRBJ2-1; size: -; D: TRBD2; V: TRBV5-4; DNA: TGTGCCAGCAAGACTAGCGGGGGGGCCAATGAGCAGTTCTTC; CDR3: CASKTSGGANEQFF
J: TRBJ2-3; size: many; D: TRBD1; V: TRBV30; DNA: TGTGCCTGGAGTCCCTGGACAGGGACAAGCACAGATACGCAGTATTTT; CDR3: CAWSPWTGTSTDTQYF
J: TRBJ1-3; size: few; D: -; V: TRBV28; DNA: TGTGCCAGCAGCCCGGACGTTAATGGAAACACCATATATTTT; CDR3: CASSPDVNGNTIYF
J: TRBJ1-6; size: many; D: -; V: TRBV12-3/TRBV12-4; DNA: TGTGCCAGCAAGAAGGGTAGGGATTCACCCCTCCACTTT; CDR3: CASKKGRDSPLHF
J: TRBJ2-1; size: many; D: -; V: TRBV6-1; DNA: TGTGCCAGCAGTTCACGGAGTAGGGGCTCCTACAATGAGCAGTTCTTC; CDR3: CASSSRSRGSYNEQFF
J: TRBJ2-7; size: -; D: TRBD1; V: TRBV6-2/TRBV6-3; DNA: TGTGCCAGCAGTTACGAGAAACGGACAGGGGATTCCTACGAGCAGTACTTC; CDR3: CASSYEKRTGDSYEQYF
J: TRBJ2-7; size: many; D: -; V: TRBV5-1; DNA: TGCGCCAGCAGCGCCGACGGGTGGGGGGGCCCAAATTCCTACGAGCAGTACTTC; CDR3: CASSADGWGGPNSYEQYF
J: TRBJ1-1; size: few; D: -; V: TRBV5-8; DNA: TGTGCCAGCAGCCTTACAGGATACCCTGAAGCTTTCTTT; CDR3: CASSLTGYPEAFF
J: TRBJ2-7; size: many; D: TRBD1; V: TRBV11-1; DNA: TGTGCCAGCAGCCTGGCAGGGGGATATCCCGAGCAGTACTTC; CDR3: CASSLAGGYPEQYF
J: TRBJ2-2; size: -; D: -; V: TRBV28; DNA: TGTGCCAGCAGTTTCGGTAATAACGGGGAGCTGTTTTTT; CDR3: CASSFGNNGELFF
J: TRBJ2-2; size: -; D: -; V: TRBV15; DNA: TGTGCCACCAGCAGAGGGGGGAAGTTAGCCGGGGAGCTGTTTTTT; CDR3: CATSRGGKLAGELFF
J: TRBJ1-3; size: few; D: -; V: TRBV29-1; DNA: TGCAGCACCCAAGTGGGGTTGGAGGACACCATATATTTT; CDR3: CSTQVGLEDTIYF
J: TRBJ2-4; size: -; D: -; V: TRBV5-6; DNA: TGTGCCAGCAGCTTGGAAGCTCTCGCAGGGACCAAAAACATTCAGTACTTC; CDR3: CASSLEALAGTKNIQYF
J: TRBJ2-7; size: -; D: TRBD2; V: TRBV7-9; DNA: TGTGCCAGCAGCCCCGCGGGACTAGTCCGCTACGAGCAGTACTTC; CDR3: CASSPAGLVRYEQYF
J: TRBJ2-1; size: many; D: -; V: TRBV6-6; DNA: TGTGCCAGCAGTTACCCCGGGACTTCACCTGGGAATGAGCAGTTCTTC; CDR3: CASSYPGTSPGNEQFF
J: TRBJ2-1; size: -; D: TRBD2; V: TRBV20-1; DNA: TGCAGTGCTAGAGGAATAGCGGGGGTTCGGAATGAGCAGTTCTTC; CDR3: CSARGIAGVRNEQFF
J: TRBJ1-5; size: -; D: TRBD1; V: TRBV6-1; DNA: TGTGCCAGCAATGGACAGGGAGGGGGTCAGCCCCAGCATTTT; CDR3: CASNGQGGGQPQHF
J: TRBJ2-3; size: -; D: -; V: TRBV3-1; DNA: TGTGCCAGCAGCCAAGTTTCGGGCAGACTCACAGATACGCAGTATTTT; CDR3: CASSQVSGRLTDTQYF
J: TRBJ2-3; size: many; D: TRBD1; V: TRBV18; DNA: TGTGCCAGCTCCAAACAGGGGGCGCAGAGAGATACGCAGTATTTT; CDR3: CASSKQGAQRDTQYF
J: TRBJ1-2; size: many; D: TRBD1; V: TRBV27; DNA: TGTGCCAGCAGTTTCCGCCCGCGACAGGGGGCGGTCTATGGCTACACCTTC; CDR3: CASSFRPRQGAVYGYTF
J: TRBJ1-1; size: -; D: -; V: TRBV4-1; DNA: TGCGCCAGCAGCCAAGAGGGACTCCTCAGCCCCGAAGCTTTCTTT; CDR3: CASSQEGLLSPEAFF
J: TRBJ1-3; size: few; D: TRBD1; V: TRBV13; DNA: TGTGCCAGCAGCCTTGGACAGGGCAGGGACACCATATATTTT; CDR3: CASSLGQGRDTIYF
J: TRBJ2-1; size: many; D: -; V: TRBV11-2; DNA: TGTGCCAGCAGCTTATGGGTTGCGGGGGCACGCGATGAGCAGTTCTTC; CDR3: CASSLWVAGARDEQFF
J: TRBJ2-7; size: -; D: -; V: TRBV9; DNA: TGTGCCAGCAGCCCAACGCAGGGGGGTTCCTACGAGCAGTACTTC; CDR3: CASSPTQGGSYEQYF
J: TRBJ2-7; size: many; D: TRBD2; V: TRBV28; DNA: TGTGCCAGCAGTAGCCTAGCGGGGGGTCCCTACGAGCAGTACTTC; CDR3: CASSSLAGGPYEQYF
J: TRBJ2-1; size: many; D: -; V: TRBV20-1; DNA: TGCAGTGCTGCGAATCGCGGGACAACCTCCTCCTACAATGAGCAGTTCTTC; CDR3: CSAANRGTTSSYNEQFF
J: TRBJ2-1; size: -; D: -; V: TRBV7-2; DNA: TGTGCCAGCAGCTGGGCTAGCGTCCGGGTCTACAATGAGCAGTTCTTC; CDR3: CASSWASVRVYNEQFF
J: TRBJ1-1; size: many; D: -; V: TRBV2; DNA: TGTGCCAGCATTCGAGACACTGAAGCTTTCTTT; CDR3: CASIRDTEAFF
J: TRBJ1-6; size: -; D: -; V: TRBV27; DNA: TGTGCCACCGCTTGGGACCGGGCTTCACCCCTCCACTTT; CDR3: CATAWDRASPLHF
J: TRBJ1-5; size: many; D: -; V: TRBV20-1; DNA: TGCAGTGCCGACGACAGTTACAATCAGCCCCAGCATTTT; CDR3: CSADDSYNQPQHF
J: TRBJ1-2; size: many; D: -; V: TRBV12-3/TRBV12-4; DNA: TGTGCCAGCAGTTTATCGGGCGTCCATGGCTACACCTTC; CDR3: CASSLSGVHGYTF
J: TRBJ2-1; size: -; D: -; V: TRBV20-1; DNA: TGCAGTGCAAGGGAGTCCCAAAATGAGCAGTTCTTC; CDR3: CSARESQNEQFF